The entry below describes one T cell receptor beta chain. Its recognized antigen is unknown. No qualities accompany the bases; no much larger clone lies one base away. The entry originates in a study of CD8 T cells in ankylosing spondylitis listed by TCRdb under 2017. For the study in its entirety: The study profiled T cell receptor beta repertoires in healthy donors and ankylosing spondylitis patients to find disease-linked TCR variants. Peripheral blood was sampled, and synovial fluid was additionally collected from ankylosing spondylitis patients. The full study cohort comprised 20 to 30 ankylosing spondylitis patients and 85 to 120 healthy donors. Points the paper makes about the study in general: A CD8+ phenotype was shown by the disease-linked clones, which were found at relatively low frequencies in peripheral blood. According to the report, matched synovial fluid samples from ankylosing spondylitis patients were significantly enriched for the disease-linked clones. Blood from ankylosing spondylitis patients appeared to be characterized by a TCR beta motif made up of seven or eight highly homologous amino acid variants. Some of the motif variants had been reported before in the synovial fluid and blood of reactive arthritis patients, a finding that suggests common disease-initiation mechanisms.

The CDR3 runs 11 amino acids, cysteine and phenylalanine included. Solely the CDR3 DNA is kept, with 33 bases framed from the first base. The germline V gene yields MNHNS for CDR1 and SASEGT for CDR2. A distance of 9 bases separates the germline ends of V and J, which lose 5 bases and 8 bases respectively. The listed sequencing device is Illumina HiSeq 2500. TCR beta libraries were prepared by quantitative 5'-RACE with molecular barcodes. As for the original processing: To identify disease-linked TCR variants, a new computational method was used, one built on a probabilistic model of VDJ rearrangement. TCRdb trimmed the raw reads at Q25, called clones with MiXCR and kept productive beta chains. Records with the same CDR3 protein are collapsed into one entry carrying the most frequent genes and DNA. The V and J calls and clone size come from TCRdb's table, not from the authors' own analysis. In all, the sample holds roughly 190,000 distinct CDR3 sequences, and 9.5% to 15% of those were seen once. The top ten clonotypes cover approximately 15% of the sample.

This chain joins TRBV6-1 to TRBJ1-1; D gene: possibly TRBD1, on 5 matching bases. The TCR originated in a male donor with ankylosing spondylitis or in good health (not recorded which). Material for sequencing was blood, either unsorted or a sorted T cell fraction (not recorded which). Here is the DNA: TGTGCCAGCAGTAGAACAGGCGAAGCTTTCTTT. Its translation reads: CASSRTGEAFF.